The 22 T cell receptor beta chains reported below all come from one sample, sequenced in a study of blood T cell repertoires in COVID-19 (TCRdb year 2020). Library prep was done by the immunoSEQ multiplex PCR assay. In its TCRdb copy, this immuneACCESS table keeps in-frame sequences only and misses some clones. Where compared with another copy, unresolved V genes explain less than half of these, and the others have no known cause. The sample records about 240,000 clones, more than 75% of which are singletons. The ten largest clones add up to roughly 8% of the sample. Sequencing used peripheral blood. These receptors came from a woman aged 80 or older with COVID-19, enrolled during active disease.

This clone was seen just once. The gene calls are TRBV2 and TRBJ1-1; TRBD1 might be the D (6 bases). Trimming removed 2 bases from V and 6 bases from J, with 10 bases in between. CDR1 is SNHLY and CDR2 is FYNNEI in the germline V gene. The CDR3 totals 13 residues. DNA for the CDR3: TGTGCCAGCAGTGAACCTAACAGGGCTGAAGCTTTCTTT. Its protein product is CASSEPNRAEAFF.

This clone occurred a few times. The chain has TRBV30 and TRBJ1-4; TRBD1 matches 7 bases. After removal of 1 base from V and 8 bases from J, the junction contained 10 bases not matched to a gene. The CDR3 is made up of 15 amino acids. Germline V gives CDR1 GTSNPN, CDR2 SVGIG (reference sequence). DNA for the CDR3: TGTGCCTGGAGTGAAAGTAACAGGGGAGTAGAAAAACTGTTTTTT. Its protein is CAWSESNRGVEKLFF. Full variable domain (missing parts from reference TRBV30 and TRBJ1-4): SQTIHQWPATLVQPVGSPLSLECTVEGTSNPNLYWYRQAAGRGLQLLFYSVGIGQISSEVPQNLSASRPQDRQFILSSKKLLLSDSGFYLCAWSESNRGVEKLFFGSGTQLSVL.

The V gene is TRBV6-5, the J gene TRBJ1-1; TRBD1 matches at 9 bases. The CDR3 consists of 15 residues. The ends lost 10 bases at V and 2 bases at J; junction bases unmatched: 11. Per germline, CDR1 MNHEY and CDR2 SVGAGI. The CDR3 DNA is TGTGCCACCTTACAGGGGGCGGTAGGCAACACTGAAGCTTTCTTT. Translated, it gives CATLQGAVGNTEAFF.

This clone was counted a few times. In DNA, the CDR3 is TGTGCCACCAGTGTTTGGGTGAGGGTCACTGAAGCTTTCTTT. It translates to CATSVWVRVTEAFF. The chain is built from TRBV24-1 and TRBJ1-1; no reliable D call. This CDR3 has 14 residues. V dropped 5 bases and J dropped 4 bases, with 13 bases sitting between them. Germline V gene data show CDR1 as KGHDR and CDR2 as SFDVKD.

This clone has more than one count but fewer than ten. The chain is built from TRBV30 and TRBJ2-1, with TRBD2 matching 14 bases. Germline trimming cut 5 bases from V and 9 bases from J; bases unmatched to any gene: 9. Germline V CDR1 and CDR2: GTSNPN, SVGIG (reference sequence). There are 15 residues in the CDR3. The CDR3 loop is CAWSSGLAGVSEQFF. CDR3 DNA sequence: TGTGCCTGGTCGTCGGGACTAGCGGGAGTCAGTGAGCAGTTCTTC. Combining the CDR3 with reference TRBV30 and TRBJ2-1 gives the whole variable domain SQTIHQWPATLVQPVGSPLSLECTVEGTSNPNLYWYRQAAGRGLQLLFYSVGIGQISSEVPQNLSASRPQDRQFILSSKKLLLSDSGFYLCAWSSGLAGVSEQFFGPGTRLTVL.

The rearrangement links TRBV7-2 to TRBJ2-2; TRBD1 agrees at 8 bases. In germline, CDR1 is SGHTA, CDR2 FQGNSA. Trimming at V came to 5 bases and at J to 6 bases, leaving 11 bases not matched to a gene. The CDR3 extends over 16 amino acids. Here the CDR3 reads CASSPPGTGLSGELFF. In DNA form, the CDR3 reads TGTGCCAGCAGCCCCCCCGGGACAGGACTGTCCGGGGAGCTGTTTTTT.

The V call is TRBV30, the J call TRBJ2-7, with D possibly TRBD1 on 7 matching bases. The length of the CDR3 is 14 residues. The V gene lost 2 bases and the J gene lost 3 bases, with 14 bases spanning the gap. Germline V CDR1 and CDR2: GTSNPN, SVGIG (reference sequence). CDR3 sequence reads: CAWSRGRGVYEQYF. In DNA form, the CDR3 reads TGTGCCTGGAGTCGGGGCAGGGGGGTCTACGAGCAGTACTTC.

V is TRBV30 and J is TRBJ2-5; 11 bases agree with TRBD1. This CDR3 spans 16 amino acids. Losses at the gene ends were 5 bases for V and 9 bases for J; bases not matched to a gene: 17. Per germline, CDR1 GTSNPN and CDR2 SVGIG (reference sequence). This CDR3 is CAWDTWDRGSRGAQYF. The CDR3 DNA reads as TGTGCCTGGGACACGTGGGACAGGGGGAGTCGAGGGGCCCAGTACTTC.

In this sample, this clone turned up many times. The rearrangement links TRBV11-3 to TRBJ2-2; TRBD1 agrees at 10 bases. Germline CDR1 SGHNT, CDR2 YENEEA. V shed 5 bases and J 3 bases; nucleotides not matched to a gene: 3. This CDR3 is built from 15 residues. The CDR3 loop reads CASSKGQGDTGELFF. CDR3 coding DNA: TGTGCCAGCAGCAAAGGACAGGGGGACACCGGGGAGCTGTTTTTT.

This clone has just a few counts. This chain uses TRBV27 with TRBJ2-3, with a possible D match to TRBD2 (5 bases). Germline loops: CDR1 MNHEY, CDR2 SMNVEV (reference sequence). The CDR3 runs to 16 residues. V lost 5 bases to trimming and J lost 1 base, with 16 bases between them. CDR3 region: CASSPPSRSGTDTQYF. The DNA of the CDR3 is TGTGCCAGCAGTCCACCTAGCCGGTCGGGCACAGATACGCAGTATTTT.

The CDR3 sequence: CSILDRAFGGYTF. The CDR3 DNA reads TGCAGCATCCTTGACAGGGCTTTTGGTGGCTACACCTTC. The rearrangement uses TRBV29-1 and TRBJ1-2; TRBD1 aligns across 7 bases. The CDR3 is 13 amino acids. Germline CDR1 reads SQVTM; CDR2 reads ANQGSEA. V shed 8 bases, J shed 7 bases, and the junction held 13 bases outside the gene matches. Full variable domain (missing parts from reference TRBV29-1 and TRBJ1-2): SAVISQKPSRDICQRGTSLTIQCQVDSQVTMMFWYRQQPGQSLTLIATANQGSEATYESGFVIDKFPISRPNLTFSTLTVSNMSPEDSSIYLCSILDRAFGGYTFGSGTRLTVV.

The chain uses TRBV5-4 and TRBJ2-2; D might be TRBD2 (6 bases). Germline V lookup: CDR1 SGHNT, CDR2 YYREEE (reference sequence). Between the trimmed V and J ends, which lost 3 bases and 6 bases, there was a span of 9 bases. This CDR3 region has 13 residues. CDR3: CASSSPGAGELFF. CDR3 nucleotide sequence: TGTGCCAGCAGCTCGCCGGGGGCCGGGGAGCTGTTTTTT.

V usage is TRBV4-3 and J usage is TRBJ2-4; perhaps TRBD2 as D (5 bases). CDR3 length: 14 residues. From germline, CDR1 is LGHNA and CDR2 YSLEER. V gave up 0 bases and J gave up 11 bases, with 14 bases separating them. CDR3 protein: CASSQEAASPLQYF. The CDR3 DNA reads TGCGCCAGCAGCCAAGAGGCCGCTAGCCCCCTTCAGTACTTC.

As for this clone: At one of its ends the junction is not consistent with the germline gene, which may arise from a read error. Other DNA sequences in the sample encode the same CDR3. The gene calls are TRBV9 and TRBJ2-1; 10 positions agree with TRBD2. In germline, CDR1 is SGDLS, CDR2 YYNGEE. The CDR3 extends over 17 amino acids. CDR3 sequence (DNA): TGTGCCAGTAGCGTAGAAAAAAGGACTAGCGGAACACCGGAGCAGTTCTTC. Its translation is CASSVEKRTSGTPEQFF.

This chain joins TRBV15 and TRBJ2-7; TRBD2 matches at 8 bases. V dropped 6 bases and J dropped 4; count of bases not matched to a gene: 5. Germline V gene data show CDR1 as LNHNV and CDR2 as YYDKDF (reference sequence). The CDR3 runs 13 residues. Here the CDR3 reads CATSLSGSYEQYF. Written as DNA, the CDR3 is TGTGCCACCAGTTTAAGCGGGAGTTACGAGCAGTACTTC.

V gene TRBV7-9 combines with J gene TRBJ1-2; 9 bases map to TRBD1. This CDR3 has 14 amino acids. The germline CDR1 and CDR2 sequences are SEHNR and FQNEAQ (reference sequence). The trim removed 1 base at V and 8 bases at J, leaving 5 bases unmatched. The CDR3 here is CASSLGDRVSGYTF. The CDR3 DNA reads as TGTGCCAGCAGCTTAGGGGACAGGGTGTCGGGCTACACCTTC.

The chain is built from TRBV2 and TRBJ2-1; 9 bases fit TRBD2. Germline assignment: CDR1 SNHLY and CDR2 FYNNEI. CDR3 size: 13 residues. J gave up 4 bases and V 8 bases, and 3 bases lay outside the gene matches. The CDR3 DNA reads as TGTGCCAGCCTAGCGGGACTTTACAATGAGCAGTTCTTC. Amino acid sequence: CASLAGLYNEQFF.

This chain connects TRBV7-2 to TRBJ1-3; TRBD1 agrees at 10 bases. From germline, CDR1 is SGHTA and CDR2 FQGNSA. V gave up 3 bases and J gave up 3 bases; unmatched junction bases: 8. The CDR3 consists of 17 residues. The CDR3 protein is CASSFGQGGAVGNTIYF. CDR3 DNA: TGTGCCAGCAGCTTCGGACAGGGGGGCGCCGTTGGAAACACCATATATTTT.

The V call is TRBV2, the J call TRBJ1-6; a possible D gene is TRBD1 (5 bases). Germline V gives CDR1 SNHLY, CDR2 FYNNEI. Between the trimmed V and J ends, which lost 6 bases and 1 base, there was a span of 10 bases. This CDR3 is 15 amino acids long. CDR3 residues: CASSPQGSYNSPLHF. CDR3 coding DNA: TGTGCCAGCAGCCCTCAGGGTTCCTATAATTCACCCCTCCACTTT.

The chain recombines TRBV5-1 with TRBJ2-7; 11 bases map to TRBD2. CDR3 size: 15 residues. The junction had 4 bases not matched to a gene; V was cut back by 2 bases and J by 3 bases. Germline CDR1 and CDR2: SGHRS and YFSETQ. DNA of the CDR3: TGCGCCAGCAGCTTAACTAGCGGGAGAGGCTACGAGCAGTACTTC. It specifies CASSLTSGRGYEQYF.

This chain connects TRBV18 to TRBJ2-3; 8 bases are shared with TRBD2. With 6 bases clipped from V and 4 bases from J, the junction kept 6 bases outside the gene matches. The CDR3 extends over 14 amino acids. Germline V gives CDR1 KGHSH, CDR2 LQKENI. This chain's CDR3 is CASSLSGSPDTQYF. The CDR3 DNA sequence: TGTGCCAGCTCCCTGAGCGGGAGCCCAGATACGCAGTATTTT.

CDR3 coding DNA: TGTGCCAGCTCACCACGTGGGTCAGGGGATGAGCAGTTCTTC. Translation: CASSPRGSGDEQFF. V usage is TRBV18 and J usage is TRBJ2-1; D possibly corresponds to TRBD1 (6 bases). V was cut by 1 base and J by 8 bases, with 12 bases left in between. The length of the CDR3 is 14 residues. The germline gives CDR1 KGHSH, CDR2 LQKENI.